Listed below are T cell receptor beta chains from one sample, sequenced in a study of T cell responses to AZD1222 COVID-19 vaccine. Only in-frame clones appear in the TCRdb table, and some are missing; sequencing was by immunoSEQ multiplex PCR. The sample consists of about 110,000 clones, 75% to 90% of them appearing once. The material was peripheral blood, obtained on day 0 of AZD1222 vaccination. These receptors came from an adult in good health. CDR3s include the opening cysteine and the closing phenylalanine or tryptophan. The D gene is left open where the match is weak. Not every row has a clone size; where given, it reads once, few, many or a size class.

V gene: TRBV11-3
D gene: TRBD1
clone size: .
J gene: TRBJ1-1
CDR3 protein: CASRFGTGNTEAFF
CDR3 DNA: TGTGCCAGCAGATTTGGGACAGGGAACACTGAAGCTTTCTTT

V gene: TRBV7-8
D gene: .
clone size: .
J gene: TRBJ1-1
CDR3 protein: CASSLGHWTRSENTEAFF
CDR3 DNA: TGTGCCAGCAGCTTAGGTCATTGGACCAGATCAGAGAACACTGAAGCTTTCTTT

V gene: TRBV6-5
D gene: .
clone size: .
J gene: TRBJ1-5
CDR3 protein: CASSLDRFQPQHF
CDR3 DNA: TGTGCCAGCAGTCTCGACAGGTTTCAGCCCCAGCATTTT

V gene: TRBV7-2
D gene: TRBD2
clone size: .
J gene: TRBJ2-1
CDR3 protein: CASSSQPRLAGGPEQFF
CDR3 DNA: TGTGCCAGCAGCTCCCAGCCAAGACTAGCGGGAGGGCCTGAGCAGTTCTTC

V gene: TRBV2
D gene: TRBD2
clone size: once
J gene: TRBJ2-3
CDR3 protein: CASNRLAGGADTQYF
CDR3 DNA: TGTGCCAGCAACCGACTAGCGGGAGGGGCAGATACGCAGTATTTT

V gene: TRBV7-2
D gene: TRBD1
clone size: .
J gene: TRBJ1-5
CDR3 protein: CASSLQGDQPQHF
CDR3 DNA: TGTGCCAGCAGCTTACAGGGGGATCAGCCCCAGCATTTT

V gene: TRBV29-1
D gene: TRBD1
clone size: once
J gene: TRBJ2-4
CDR3 protein: CSVEAGTGGNIQYF
CDR3 DNA: TGCAGCGTTGAAGCCGGGACAGGAGGAAACATTCAGTACTTC

V gene: TRBV5-1
D gene: .
clone size: once
J gene: TRBJ2-1
CDR3 protein: CASSLEVGESSYNEQFF
CDR3 DNA: TGCGCCAGCAGCTTGGAGGTGGGGGAGAGCTCCTACAATGAGCAGTTCTTC

V gene: TRBV7-2
D gene: TRBD1
clone size: .
J gene: TRBJ2-1
CDR3 protein: CANRDRGSSEQFF
CDR3 DNA: TGTGCCAACCGGGACAGGGGAAGTAGTGAGCAGTTCTTC

V gene: TRBV19
D gene: .
clone size: .
J gene: TRBJ1-3
CDR3 protein: CASGTTGNSGNTIYF
CDR3 DNA: TGTGCCAGTGGAACTACGGGTAACTCTGGAAACACCATATATTTT

V gene: TRBV7-2
D gene: .
clone size: .
J gene: TRBJ1-1
CDR3 protein: CASSTTGFGTEAFF
CDR3 DNA: TGTGCCAGCAGCACGACAGGTTTTGGCACTGAAGCTTTCTTT

V gene: TRBV19
D gene: .
clone size: .
J gene: TRBJ2-3
CDR3 protein: CASSTTSTDTQYF
CDR3 DNA: TGTGCCAGTAGTACCACTTCCACAGATACGCAGTATTTT

V gene: TRBV2
D gene: .
clone size: once
J gene: TRBJ1-1
CDR3 protein: CASSISWEATEAFF
CDR3 DNA: TGTGCCAGCAGCATCTCCTGGGAGGCCACTGAAGCTTTCTTT

V gene: TRBV27
D gene: .
clone size: .
J gene: TRBJ1-2
CDR3 protein: CASSFRTPNYGYTF
CDR3 DNA: TGTGCCAGCAGTTTCCGGACACCAAACTATGGCTACACCTTC

V gene: TRBV6-5
D gene: .
clone size: .
J gene: TRBJ1-4
CDR3 protein: CASSPTGYREKLFF
CDR3 DNA: TGTGCCAGCAGCCCCACGGGGTATAGAGAAAAACTGTTTTTT

V gene: TRBV9
D gene: .
clone size: .
J gene: TRBJ2-2
CDR3 protein: CASSLPGELFF
CDR3 DNA: TGTGCCAGCAGCCTCCCCGGGGAGCTGTTTTTT

V gene: TRBV10-3
D gene: TRBD2
clone size: .
J gene: TRBJ2-1
CDR3 protein: CAISDPGLANNEQFF
CDR3 DNA: TGTGCCATCAGTGATCCGGGACTAGCGAACAATGAACAGTTCTTC

V gene: TRBV24-1
D gene: .
clone size: once
J gene: TRBJ2-2
CDR3 protein: CATSDLGGQDTGELFF
CDR3 DNA: TGTGCCACCAGTGATTTGGGGGGGCAGGACACCGGGGAGCTGTTTTTT

V gene: TRBV6-5
D gene: TRBD1
clone size: .
J gene: TRBJ1-1
CDR3 protein: CASSIGGAINTEAFF
CDR3 DNA: TGTGCCAGCAGTATAGGGGGCGCAATCAACACTGAAGCTTTCTTT

V gene: TRBV14
D gene: TRBD1
clone size: .
J gene: TRBJ1-4
CDR3 protein: CASSLDRAEPGGEKLFF
CDR3 DNA: TGTGCCAGCAGCCTGGACAGGGCCGAGCCAGGGGGTGAAAAACTGTTTTTT

V gene: TRBV5-6
D gene: .
clone size: .
J gene: TRBJ2-3
CDR3 protein: CASSARQADTQYF
CDR3 DNA: TGTGCCAGCAGCGCAAGACAGGCAGATACGCAGTATTTT

V gene: TRBV5-6
D gene: .
clone size: .
J gene: TRBJ2-5
CDR3 protein: CASSLVPGTQGETQYF
CDR3 DNA: TGTGCCAGCAGCTTGGTTCCCGGGACACAAGGGGAGACCCAGTACTTC

V gene: TRBV28
D gene: TRBD1
clone size: .
J gene: TRBJ2-2
CDR3 protein: CASNLQGAGELFF
CDR3 DNA: TGTGCCAGCAACCTACAGGGGGCCGGGGAGCTGTTTTTT

V gene: TRBV15
D gene: .
clone size: .
J gene: TRBJ1-5
CDR3 protein: CATSRTAGGQPQHF
CDR3 DNA: TGTGCCACCAGCAGGACAGCGGGCGGTCAGCCCCAGCATTTT

V gene: TRBV24-1
D gene: .
clone size: .
J gene: TRBJ1-1
CDR3 protein: CATSGGTYTEAFF
CDR3 DNA: TGTGCCACCAGTGGGGGGACCTACACTGAAGCTTTCTTT

V gene: TRBV19
D gene: .
clone size: .
J gene: TRBJ2-2
CDR3 protein: CASSLRITGELFF
CDR3 DNA: TGTGCCAGTAGTCTTCGAATCACCGGGGAGCTGTTTTTT

V gene: TRBV7-2
D gene: .
clone size: .
J gene: TRBJ1-5
CDR3 protein: CASSPPGGSNQPQHF
CDR3 DNA: TGTGCCAGCAGCCCACCGGGGGGTAGCAATCAGCCCCAGCATTTT

V gene: TRBV7-9
D gene: .
clone size: few
J gene: TRBJ2-7
CDR3 protein: CASSLGGSRAGYEQYF
CDR3 DNA: TGTGCCAGCAGCCTAGGAGGTAGCAGGGCAGGCTACGAGCAGTACTTC

V gene: TRBV11-1
D gene: .
clone size: .
J gene: TRBJ1-6
CDR3 protein: CASSPTVLVSPLHF
CDR3 DNA: TGTGCCAGCAGCCCGACGGTCCTGGTTTCACCCCTCCACTTT

V gene: TRBV5-1
D gene: TRBD1
clone size: .
J gene: TRBJ1-3
CDR3 protein: CASSWGQGTGNTIYF
CDR3 DNA: TGCGCCAGCAGCTGGGGACAGGGTACAGGAAACACCATATATTTT

V gene: TRBV10-3
D gene: TRBD2
clone size: .
J gene: TRBJ2-3
CDR3 protein: CAISGATSGALTDTQYF
CDR3 DNA: TGTGCCATCAGTGGCGCGACTAGCGGAGCTCTTACAGATACGCAGTATTTT

V gene: TRBV5-1
D gene: TRBD1
clone size: .
J gene: TRBJ1-1
CDR3 protein: CASSRTGTMNTEAFF
CDR3 DNA: TGCGCCAGCAGCCGGACAGGGACCATGAACACTGAAGCTTTCTTT

V gene: TRBV7-2
D gene: .
clone size: .
J gene: TRBJ2-2
CDR3 protein: CASSLNRGLTGELFF
CDR3 DNA: TGTGCCAGCAGCTTAAACAGGGGACTTACCGGGGAGCTGTTTTTT

V gene: TRBV27
D gene: .
clone size: once
J gene: TRBJ2-3
CDR3 protein: CASSWSYTDTQYF
CDR3 DNA: TGTGCCAGCAGTTGGTCCTACACAGATACGCAGTATTTT

V gene: TRBV27
D gene: TRBD1
clone size: .
J gene: TRBJ1-1
CDR3 protein: CASSPGQLNTEAFF
CDR3 DNA: TGTGCCAGCAGTCCGGGACAGTTAAACACTGAAGCTTTCTTT

V gene: TRBV12-3/TRBV12-4
D gene: .
clone size: .
J gene: TRBJ1-1
CDR3 protein: CASRGGQNTEAFF
CDR3 DNA: TGTGCCAGCAGGGGCGGACAGAACACTGAAGCTTTCTTT

V gene: TRBV5-4
D gene: .
clone size: .
J gene: TRBJ1-1
CDR3 protein: CASSLAGENTEAFF
CDR3 DNA: TGTGCCAGCAGCTTGGCCGGGGAAAACACTGAAGCTTTCTTT